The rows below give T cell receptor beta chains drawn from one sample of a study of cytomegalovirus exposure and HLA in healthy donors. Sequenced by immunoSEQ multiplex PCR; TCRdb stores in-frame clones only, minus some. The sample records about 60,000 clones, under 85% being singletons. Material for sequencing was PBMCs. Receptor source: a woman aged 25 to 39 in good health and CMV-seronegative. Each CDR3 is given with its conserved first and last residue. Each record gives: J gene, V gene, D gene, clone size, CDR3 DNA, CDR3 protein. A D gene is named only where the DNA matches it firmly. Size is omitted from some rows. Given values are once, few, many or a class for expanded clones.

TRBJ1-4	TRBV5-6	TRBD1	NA	TGTGCCAGCAGCTTCTCCCCCGTCGGGACAGGCGATGAAAAACTGTTTTTT	CASSFSPVGTGDEKLFF
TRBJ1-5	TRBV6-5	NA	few	TGTGCCAGCAGTTGGGGAGGGGATAGCAATCAGCCCCAGCATTTT	CASSWGGDSNQPQHF
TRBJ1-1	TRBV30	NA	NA	TGTGCCTGGAGTGTACCAGGGAAAGAGAACGCTTTCTTT	CAWSVPGKENAFF
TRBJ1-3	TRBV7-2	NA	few	TGTGCCAGCAGCTTAGTTGGACAGAGCTCTGGAAACACCATATATTTT	CASSLVGQSSGNTIYF
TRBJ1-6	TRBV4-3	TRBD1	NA	TGCGCCAGCAGCCCCCTGGGACAGGGGGCCTCACCCCTCCACTTT	CASSPLGQGASPLHF
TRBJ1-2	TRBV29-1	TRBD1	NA	TGCAGCGTTGAACGAGGACAGGGCTCGAACACCTTC	CSVERGQGSNTF
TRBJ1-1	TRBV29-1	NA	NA	TGCAGCGTTGACAGGGAGAACACTGAAGCTTTCTTT	CSVDRENTEAFF
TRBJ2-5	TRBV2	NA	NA	TGTGCCAGCAGGGAACCCTCAGGCGGGTCGGAGACCCAGTACTTC	CASREPSGGSETQYF
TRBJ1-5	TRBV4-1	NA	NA	TGCGCCAGCAGCCAATTGACTGGAAATCAGCCCCAGCATTTT	CASSQLTGNQPQHF
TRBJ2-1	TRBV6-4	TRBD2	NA	TGTGCCAGCAGTAGGGGTCGGGGGGGCAACAATGAGCAGTTCTTC	CASSRGRGGNNEQFF
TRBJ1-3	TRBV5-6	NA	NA	TGTGCCAGCAGCTTGGTAGGGAGAGGAAACACCATATATTTT	CASSLVGRGNTIYF
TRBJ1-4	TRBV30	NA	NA	TGTGCCTGGACAGGGACTAATGAAAAACTGTTTTTT	CAWTGTNEKLFF
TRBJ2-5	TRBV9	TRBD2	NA	TGTGCCAGCAGCGTAGCGGCGGGAGGGGGGGAGACCCAGTACTTC	CASSVAAGGGETQYF
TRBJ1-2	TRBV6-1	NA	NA	TGTGCCAGCAGTGACAGGGGTACCTATGGCTACACCTTC	CASSDRGTYGYTF
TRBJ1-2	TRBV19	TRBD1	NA	TGTGCCAGTAGTCCGCCGACAGGGAACTATGGCTACACCTTC	CASSPPTGNYGYTF
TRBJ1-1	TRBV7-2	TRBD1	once	TGTGCCAGCAGCTCCGGACAGGATCACACTGAAGCTTTCTTT	CASSSGQDHTEAFF
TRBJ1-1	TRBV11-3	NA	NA	TGTGCCAGCAGCTTAGGGTCCCGAGGGAACGCTGAAGCTTTCTTT	CASSLGSRGNAEAFF
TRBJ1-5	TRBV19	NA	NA	TGTGCCAGTAGTACAGGGGAGAGCAATCAGCCCCAGCATTTT	CASSTGESNQPQHF
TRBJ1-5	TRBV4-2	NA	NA	TGTGCCAGCAGCCAAGACGTTCAGGGATATAATCAGCCCCAGCATTTT	CASSQDVQGYNQPQHF
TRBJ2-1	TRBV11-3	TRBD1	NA	TGTGCCAGCAGCCCTACCGGGACAGGGAAATACAATGAGCAGTTCTTC	CASSPTGTGKYNEQFF
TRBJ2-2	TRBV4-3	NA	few	TGCGCCAGCAGCGCCCTACCTAGTGAGGGCGGGGAGCTGTTTTTT	CASSALPSEGGELFF
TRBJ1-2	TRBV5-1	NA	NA	TGCGCCAGCAGCCACCAGCAGGGAGGAGGTTATGGCTACACCTTC	CASSHQQGGGYGYTF
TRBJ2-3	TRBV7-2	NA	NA	TGTGCCAGCAGCTTAGACAGGGAAACAGATACGCAGTATTTT	CASSLDRETDTQYF
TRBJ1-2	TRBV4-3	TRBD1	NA	TGCGCCAGCAGCCACGTAACGACCGGGACAGGAGCCCTCTTCGGCTATGGCTACACCTTC	CASSHVTTGTGALFGYGYTF
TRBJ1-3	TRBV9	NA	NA	TGTGCCAGCAGTCAATCCGGGAACTCTGGAAACACCATATATTTT	CASSQSGNSGNTIYF
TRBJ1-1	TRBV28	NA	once	TGTGCCAGCAGTTCTCCAGGGGAGAAGAACACTGAAGCTTTCTTT	CASSSPGEKNTEAFF
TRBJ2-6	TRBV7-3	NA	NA	TGTGCCAGCAGCTTAATCACGACTTTATCTGGGGCCAACGTCCTGACTTTC	CASSLITTLSGANVLTF
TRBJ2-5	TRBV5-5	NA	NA	TGTGCCAGCAGCTTGCCTAGCGTCCAAGAGACCCAGTACTTC	CASSLPSVQETQYF
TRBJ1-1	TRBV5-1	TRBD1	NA	TGCGCCAGCACCACAGGGGGAGTAGGGAACACTGAAGCTTTCTTT	CASTTGGVGNTEAFF
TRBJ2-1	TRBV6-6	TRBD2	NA	TGTGCCAGCAGTTCGTTAGCGGGGGCGAGACATAATGAGCAGTTCTTC	CASSSLAGARHNEQFF
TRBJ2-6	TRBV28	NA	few	TGTGCCAGCAGGAACACCCTCTCTGGGGCCAACGTCCTGACTTTC	CASRNTLSGANVLTF
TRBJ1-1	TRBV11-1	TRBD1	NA	TGTGCCAGCAGCTTTCAGGGGGGCACTGAAGCTTTCTTT	CASSFQGGTEAFF
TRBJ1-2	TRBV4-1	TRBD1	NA	TGCGCCAGCAGCCCGGCATCAGGGGGGTCGAATGGCTACACCTTC	CASSPASGGSNGYTF
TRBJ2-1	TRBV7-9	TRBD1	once	TGTGCCAGCAGCTTAGCGGGGCAGGGGGCGCTTGAGCAGTTCTTC	CASSLAGQGALEQFF
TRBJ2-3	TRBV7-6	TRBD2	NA	TGTGCCAGCAGCGCCGGGACTAGCGGGAGCACAGATACGCAGTATTTT	CASSAGTSGSTDTQYF
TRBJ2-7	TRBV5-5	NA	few	TGTGCCAGCAGCTTGGTTTCGGGGACAACCTACGAGCAGTACTTC	CASSLVSGTTYEQYF
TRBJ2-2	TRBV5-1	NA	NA	TGCGCCAGCAGCTCGGGAACCGGGGAGCTGTTTTTT	CASSSGTGELFF
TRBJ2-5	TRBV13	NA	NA	TGTGCCAGCAGCTTGACGATCGGGGAGACCCAGTACTTC	CASSLTIGETQYF
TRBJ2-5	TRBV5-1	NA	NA	TGCGCCAGCAGCTTGGGCGTTCAAGAGACCCAGTACTTC	CASSLGVQETQYF
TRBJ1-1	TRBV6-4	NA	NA	TGTGCCAGCAGTTCGACGCCCCGGGGCACTGAAGCTTTCTTT	CASSSTPRGTEAFF
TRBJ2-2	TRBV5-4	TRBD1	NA	TGTGCCAGCACTATGGGGCGCGGACAGGGGACCGGGGAGCTGTTTTTT	CASTMGRGQGTGELFF
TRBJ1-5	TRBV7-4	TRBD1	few	TGTGCCAGCAGCTTAAGACAGGGGTGGAATCAGCCCCAGCATTTT	CASSLRQGWNQPQHF
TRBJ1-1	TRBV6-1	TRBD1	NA	TGTGCCAGCACCTTTGCCGGACAGGGAGGAACTGAAGCTTTCTTT	CASTFAGQGGTEAFF
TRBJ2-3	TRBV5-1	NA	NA	TGCGCCAGCAGCGAGTCAGGGGTGGGCACAGATACGCAGTATTTT	CASSESGVGTDTQYF
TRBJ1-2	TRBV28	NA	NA	TGTGCCAGCAGTCAACCGGTCGATGCGGCGAACTATGGCTACACCTTC	CASSQPVDAANYGYTF
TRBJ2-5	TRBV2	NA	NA	TGTGCCAGCGGGGGGACGGAGACCCAGTACTTC	CASGGTETQYF
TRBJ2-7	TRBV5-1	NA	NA	TGCGCCAGCAGCTTGGCCAGCGGTACCCACGAGCAGTACTTC	CASSLASGTHEQYF
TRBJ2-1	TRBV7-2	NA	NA	TGTGCCAGCAGCTTTTCATACAATGAGCAGTTCTTC	CASSFSYNEQFF
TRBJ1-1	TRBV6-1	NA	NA	TGTGCCAGCAGCAGTGAGGTGGGGAACACTGAAGCTTTCTTT	CASSSEVGNTEAFF
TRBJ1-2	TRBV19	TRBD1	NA	TGTGCCAGTAGTATAGGACAGGGGGCGATGGATGGCTACACCTTC	CASSIGQGAMDGYTF
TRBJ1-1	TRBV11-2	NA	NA	TGTGCCAGCAGCTACGGACCCGGGGACACTGAAGCTTTCTTT	CASSYGPGDTEAFF
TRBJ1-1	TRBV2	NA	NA	TGTGCCGAATCGGGGGGACCCAACGTGGCCACTGAAGCTTTCTTT	CAESGGPNVATEAFF
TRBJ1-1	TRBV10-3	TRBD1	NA	TGTGCCACCGGACAGGGGATGAACACTGAAGCTTTCTTT	CATGQGMNTEAFF
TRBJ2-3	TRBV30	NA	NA	TGTGCCTGGACTCACCAGGGTAGGCAGTATTTT	CAWTHQGRQYF
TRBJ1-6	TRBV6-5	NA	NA	TGTGCCAGCAGCCCGGAAGGACACCTTAATTCACCCCTCCACTTT	CASSPEGHLNSPLHF
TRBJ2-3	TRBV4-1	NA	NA	TGCGCCAGCAGCCAACCGCTTCGGGGGTTCGCAGATACGCAGTATTTT	CASSQPLRGFADTQYF
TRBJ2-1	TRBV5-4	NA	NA	TGTGCCAGCAGTAGAGCAGGGGCAGCCCCTTACAATGAGCAGTTCTTC	CASSRAGAAPYNEQFF
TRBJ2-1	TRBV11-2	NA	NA	TGTGCCAGCAGCCCCCTTGGTAGCATCAACTACAATGAGCAGTTCTTC	CASSPLGSINYNEQFF
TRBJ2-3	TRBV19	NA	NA	TGTGCCAGTAGTTCAAGCGGCCCTAGCACAGATACGCAGTATTTT	CASSSSGPSTDTQYF